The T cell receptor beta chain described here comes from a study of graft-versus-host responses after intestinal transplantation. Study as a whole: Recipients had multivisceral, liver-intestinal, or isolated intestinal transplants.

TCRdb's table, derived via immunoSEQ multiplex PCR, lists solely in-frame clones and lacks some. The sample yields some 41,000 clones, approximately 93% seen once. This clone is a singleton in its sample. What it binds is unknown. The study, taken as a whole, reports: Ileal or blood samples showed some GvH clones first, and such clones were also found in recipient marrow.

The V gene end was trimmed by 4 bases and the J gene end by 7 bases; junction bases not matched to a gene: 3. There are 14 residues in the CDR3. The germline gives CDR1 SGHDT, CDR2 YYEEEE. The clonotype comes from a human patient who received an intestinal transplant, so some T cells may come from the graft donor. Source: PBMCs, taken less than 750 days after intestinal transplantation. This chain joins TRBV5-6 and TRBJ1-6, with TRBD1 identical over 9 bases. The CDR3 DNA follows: TGTGCCAGCAGCCGACAGGGGGACAATTCACCCCTCCACTTT. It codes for CASSRQGDNSPLHF. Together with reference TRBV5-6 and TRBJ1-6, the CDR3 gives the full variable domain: DAGVTQSPTHLIKTRGQQVTLRCSPKSGHDTVSWYQQALGQGPQFIFQYYEEEERQRGNFPDRFSGHQFPNYSSELNVNALLLGDSALYLCASSRQGDNSPLHFGNGTRLTVT.